This T cell receptor (beta chain) was sequenced for a study of shared clonotypes between healthy human individuals. Comments on this clone: Additional DNA sequences in this sample encode the identical CDR3.

Trimming removed 1 base at V and 5 bases at J, with 11 bases between. The V gene's germline CDR1 is MGHRA and CDR2 YSYEKL. This CDR3 has 14 amino acids. Generated by immunoSEQ multiplex PCR, the TCRdb table keeps only in-frame clones and is missing some. The sample lists some 1 million clones; about 75% were seen once. This chain joins TRBV4-1 and TRBJ1-2, with a tentative D call TRBD1 (5 bases). Sequences were obtained from memory CD4+ T cells sorted from blood. Subset specified: CD45RA-negative fraction. This receptor was obtained from a man in his late teens or twenties in good health. The CDR3 region is CASSQGAGPYGYTF. The CDR3, as DNA: TGCGCCAGCAGCCAAGGAGCGGGACCTTATGGCTACACCTTC.